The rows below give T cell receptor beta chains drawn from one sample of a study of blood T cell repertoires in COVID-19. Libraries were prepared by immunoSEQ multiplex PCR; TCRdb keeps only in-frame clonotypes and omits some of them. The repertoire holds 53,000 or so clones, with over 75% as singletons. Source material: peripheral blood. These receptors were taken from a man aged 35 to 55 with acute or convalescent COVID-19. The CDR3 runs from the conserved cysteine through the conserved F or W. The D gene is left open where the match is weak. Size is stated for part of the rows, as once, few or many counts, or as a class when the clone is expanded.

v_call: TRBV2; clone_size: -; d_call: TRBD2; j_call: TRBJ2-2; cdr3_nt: TGTGCCAGCAGTGTCCTAGCGGGAGTAGGAACCGGGGAGCTGTTTTTT; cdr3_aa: CASSVLAGVGTGELFF
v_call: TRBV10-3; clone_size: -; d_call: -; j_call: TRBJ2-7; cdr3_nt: TGTGCCATCAGCCAGGGTGTGAACGAGCAGTACTTC; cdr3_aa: CAISQGVNEQYF
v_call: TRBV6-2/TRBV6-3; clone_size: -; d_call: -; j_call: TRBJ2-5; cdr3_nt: TGTGCCAGCAGTTACTCGTCTAGCAATCAAGAGACCCAGTACTTC; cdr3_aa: CASSYSSSNQETQYF
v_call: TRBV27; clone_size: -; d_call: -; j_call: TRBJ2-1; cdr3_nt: TGTGCCAGCAGCACGAGATACAATGAGCAGTTCTTC; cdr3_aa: CASSTRYNEQFF
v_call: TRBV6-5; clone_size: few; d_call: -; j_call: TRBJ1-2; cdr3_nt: TGTGCCAGCAGCGCCCAGGAGGGGAGCTATGGCTACACCTTC; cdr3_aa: CASSAQEGSYGYTF
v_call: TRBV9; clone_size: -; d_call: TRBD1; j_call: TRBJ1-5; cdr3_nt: TGTGCCAGCAGCCCGACCGGACAGGGGGCGATTCAGCCCCAGCATTTT; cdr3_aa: CASSPTGQGAIQPQHF
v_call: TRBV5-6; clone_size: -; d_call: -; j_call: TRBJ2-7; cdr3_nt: TGTGCCAGCAGCTTCCGGGGGGCGAAGAACGAGCAGTACTTC; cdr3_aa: CASSFRGAKNEQYF
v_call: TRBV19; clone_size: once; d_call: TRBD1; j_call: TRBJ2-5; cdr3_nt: TGTGCCAGTAGTTCGGACAGGTACCAAGAGACCCAGTACTTC; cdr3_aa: CASSSDRYQETQYF
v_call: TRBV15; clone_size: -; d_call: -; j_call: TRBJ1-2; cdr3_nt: TGTGCCACCAGCAGGGCTCGGGGGAACTATGGCTACACCTTC; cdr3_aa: CATSRARGNYGYTF
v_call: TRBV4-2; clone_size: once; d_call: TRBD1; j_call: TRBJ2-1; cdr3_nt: TGTGCCAGCAGCCAAGAAACAGGGGGCTACAATGAGCAGTTCTTC; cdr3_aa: CASSQETGGYNEQFF
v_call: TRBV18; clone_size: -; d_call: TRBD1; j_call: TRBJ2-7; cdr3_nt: TGTGCCAGCTCACCACGGGACAGGGAGGGAGAGCAGTACTTC; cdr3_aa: CASSPRDREGEQYF
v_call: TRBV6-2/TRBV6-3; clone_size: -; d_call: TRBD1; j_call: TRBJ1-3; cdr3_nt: TGTGCCAGCAGCTCAGGGGGCGCCGGAAACACCATATATTTT; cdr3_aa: CASSSGGAGNTIYF
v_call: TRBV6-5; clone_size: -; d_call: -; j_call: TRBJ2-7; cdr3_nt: TGTGCCAGCAGCACCGGGAACTACGAGCAGTACTTC; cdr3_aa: CASSTGNYEQYF
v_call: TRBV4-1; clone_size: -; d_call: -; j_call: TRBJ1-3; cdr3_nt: TGCGCCAGCAGCCCGTGGACAGCCTCTGGAAACACCATATATTTT; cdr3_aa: CASSPWTASGNTIYF
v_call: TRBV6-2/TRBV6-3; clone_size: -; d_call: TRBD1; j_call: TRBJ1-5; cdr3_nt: TGTGCCAGCAGTCCCCTCGGAGGGGGCGGTGACCAGCCCCAGCATTTT; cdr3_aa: CASSPLGGGGDQPQHF
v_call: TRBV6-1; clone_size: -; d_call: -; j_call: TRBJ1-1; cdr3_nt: TGTGCCAGCAGTGACAGGGGAAGGTCTGAAGCTTTCTTT; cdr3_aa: CASSDRGRSEAFF
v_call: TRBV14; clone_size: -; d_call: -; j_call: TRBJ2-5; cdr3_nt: TGTGCCAGCAGCCAAGGGCAGGGGGAGGTGACCCAGTACTTC; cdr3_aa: CASSQGQGEVTQYF
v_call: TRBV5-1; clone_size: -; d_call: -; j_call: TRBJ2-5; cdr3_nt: TGCGCCAGCAGCTTTGACTGGACCGAAGGGGCCCAGTACTTC; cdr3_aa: CASSFDWTEGAQYF
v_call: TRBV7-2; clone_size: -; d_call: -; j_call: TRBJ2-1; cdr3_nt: TGTGCCAGCAGCCCCTTCCCTCCCAATGAGCAGTTCTTC; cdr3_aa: CASSPFPPNEQFF
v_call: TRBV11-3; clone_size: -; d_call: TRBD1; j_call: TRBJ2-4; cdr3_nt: TGTGCCAGCAGCTTGGGAGGACAGGGCGAGAGAAACATTCAGTACTTC; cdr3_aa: CASSLGGQGERNIQYF
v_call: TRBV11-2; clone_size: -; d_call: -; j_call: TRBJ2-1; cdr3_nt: TGTGCCTCGACACAGCCATACAATGAGCAGTTCTTC; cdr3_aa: CASTQPYNEQFF
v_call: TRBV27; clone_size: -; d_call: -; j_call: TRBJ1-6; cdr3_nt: TGTGCCAGCAGTCCGGGACACATCTTCCCCCTCCACTTT; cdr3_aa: CASSPGHIFPLHF
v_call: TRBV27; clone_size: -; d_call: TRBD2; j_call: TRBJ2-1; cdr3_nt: TGTGCCAGCAGTTTGCCCGGGACTAGGGGACACGAGCAGTTCTTC; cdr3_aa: CASSLPGTRGHEQFF
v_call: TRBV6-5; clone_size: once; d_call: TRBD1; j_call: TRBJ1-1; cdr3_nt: TGTGCCAGCAGTCGGACAGGGTACACTGAAGCTTTCTTT; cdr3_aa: CASSRTGYTEAFF
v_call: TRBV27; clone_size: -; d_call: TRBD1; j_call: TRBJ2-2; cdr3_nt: TGTGCCAGCAGAACGACAGGGTCTTCCTATTACACCGGGGAGCTGTTTTTT; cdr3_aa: CASRTTGSSYYTGELFF
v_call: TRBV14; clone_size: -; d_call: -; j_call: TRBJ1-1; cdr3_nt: TGTGCCAGCAGCTACTGGGACACCCAAACTGAAGCTTTCTTT; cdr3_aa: CASSYWDTQTEAFF
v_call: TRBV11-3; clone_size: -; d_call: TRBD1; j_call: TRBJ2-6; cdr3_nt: TGTGCCAGCAGCCCCCGGACAGGAAGGGTTGGGGCCAACGTCCTGACTTTC; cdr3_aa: CASSPRTGRVGANVLTF
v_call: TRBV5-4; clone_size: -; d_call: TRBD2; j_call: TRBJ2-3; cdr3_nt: TGTGCCAGCAGCTCCGGGACTAGCGCGGGGGGCACAGATACGCAGTATTTT; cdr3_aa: CASSSGTSAGGTDTQYF
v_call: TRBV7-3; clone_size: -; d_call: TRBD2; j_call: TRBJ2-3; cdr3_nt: TGTGCCAGCAGCTTAAACCCAGCGGGAGTTTCCACAGATACGCAGTATTTT; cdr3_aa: CASSLNPAGVSTDTQYF
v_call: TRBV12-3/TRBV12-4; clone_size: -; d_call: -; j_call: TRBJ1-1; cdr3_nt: TGTGCCAGCAGTCGGGACACTGAAGCTTTCTTT; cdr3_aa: CASSRDTEAFF
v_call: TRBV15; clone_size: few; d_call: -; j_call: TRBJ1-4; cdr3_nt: TGTGCCACCAGCAGAACCGGACAAGCAACTAATGAAAAACTGTTTTTT; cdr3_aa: CATSRTGQATNEKLFF
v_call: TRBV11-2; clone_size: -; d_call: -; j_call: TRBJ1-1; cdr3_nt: TGTGCCAGCAGCTTAGATATAGTACTCCCGAACACTGAAGCTTTCTTT; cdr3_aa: CASSLDIVLPNTEAFF